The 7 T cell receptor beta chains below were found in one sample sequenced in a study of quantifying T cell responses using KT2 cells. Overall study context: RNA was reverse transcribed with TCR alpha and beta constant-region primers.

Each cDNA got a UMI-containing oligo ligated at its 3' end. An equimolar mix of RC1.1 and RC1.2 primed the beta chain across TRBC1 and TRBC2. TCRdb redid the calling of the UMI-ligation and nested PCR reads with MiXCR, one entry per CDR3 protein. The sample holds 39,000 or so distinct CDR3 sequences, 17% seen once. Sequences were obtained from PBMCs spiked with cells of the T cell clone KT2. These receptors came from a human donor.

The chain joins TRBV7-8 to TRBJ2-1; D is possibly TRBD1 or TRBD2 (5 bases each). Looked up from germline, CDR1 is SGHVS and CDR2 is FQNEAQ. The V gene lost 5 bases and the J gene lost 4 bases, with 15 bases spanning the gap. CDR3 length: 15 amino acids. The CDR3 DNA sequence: TGTGCCAGCAGCGCGACCGGGACCGAATACAATGAGCAGTTCTTC. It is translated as CASSATGTEYNEQFF.

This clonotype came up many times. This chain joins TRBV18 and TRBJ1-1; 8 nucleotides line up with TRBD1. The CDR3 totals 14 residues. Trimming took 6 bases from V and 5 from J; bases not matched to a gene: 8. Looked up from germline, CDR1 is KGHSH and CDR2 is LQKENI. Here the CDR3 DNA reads TGTGCCAGCTCCCTGACAGGGGAGCGGACTGAAGCTTTCTTT. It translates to CASSLTGERTEAFF.

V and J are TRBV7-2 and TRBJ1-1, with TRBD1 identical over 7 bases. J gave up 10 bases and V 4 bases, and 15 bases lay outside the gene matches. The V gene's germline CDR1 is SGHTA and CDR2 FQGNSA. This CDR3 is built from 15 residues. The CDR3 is CASSSNLRDRETAFF. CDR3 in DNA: TGTGCCAGCAGCTCCAATTTACGAGACAGGGAGACAGCTTTCTTT.

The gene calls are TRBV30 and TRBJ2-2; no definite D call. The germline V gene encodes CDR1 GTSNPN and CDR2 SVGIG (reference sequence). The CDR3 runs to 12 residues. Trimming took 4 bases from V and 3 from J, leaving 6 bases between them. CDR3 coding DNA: TGTGCCTGGAAAGGGTACACCGGGGAGCTGTTTTTT. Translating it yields CAWKGYTGELFF.

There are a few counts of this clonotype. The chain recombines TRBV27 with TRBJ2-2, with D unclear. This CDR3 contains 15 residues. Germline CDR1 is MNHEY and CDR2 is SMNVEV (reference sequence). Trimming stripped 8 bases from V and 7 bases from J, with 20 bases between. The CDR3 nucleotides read TGTGCCAGCCCTAAAACGAAGCCGGCCGGCGGGGAGCTGTTTTTT. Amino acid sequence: CASPKTKPAGGELFF.

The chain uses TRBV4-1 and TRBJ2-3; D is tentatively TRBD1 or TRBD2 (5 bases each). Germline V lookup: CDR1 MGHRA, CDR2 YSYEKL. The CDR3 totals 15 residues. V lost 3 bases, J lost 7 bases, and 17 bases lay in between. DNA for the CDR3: TGCGCCAGCAGCCACAAATGGGGACGAGGGAATACGCAGTATTTT. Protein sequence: CASSHKWGRGNTQYF.

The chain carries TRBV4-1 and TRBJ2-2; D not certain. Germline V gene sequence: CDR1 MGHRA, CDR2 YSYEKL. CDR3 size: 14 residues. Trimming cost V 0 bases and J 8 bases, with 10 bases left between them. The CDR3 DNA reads TGCGCCAGCAGCCAAGATGGAGAAGTAGGGGAGCTGTTTTTT. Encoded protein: CASSQDGEVGELFF.